This TCR beta chain was recovered during a study of HIV-infected patients and healthy controls. V was cut by 12 bases and J by 4 bases, with 17 bases left in between. The germline V gene encodes CDR1 KGHDR and CDR2 SFDVKD. CDR3 length: 14 residues. Each CDR3 protein is one row after TCRdb ran MiXCR on the 5' RACE reads. In the table there are tens of thousands of distinct CDR3 sequences, about 19% of which are singletons. This receptor was obtained from a human donor in good health. The sample comprised CD4+ T cells from blood. The chain joins TRBV24-1 to TRBJ2-2; no clear D gene. The CDR3 coding sequence is TGTGCCGCCTCCCGGGCGAGTTCCACCGGGGAGCTGTTTTTT. It translates to CAASRASSTGELFF.